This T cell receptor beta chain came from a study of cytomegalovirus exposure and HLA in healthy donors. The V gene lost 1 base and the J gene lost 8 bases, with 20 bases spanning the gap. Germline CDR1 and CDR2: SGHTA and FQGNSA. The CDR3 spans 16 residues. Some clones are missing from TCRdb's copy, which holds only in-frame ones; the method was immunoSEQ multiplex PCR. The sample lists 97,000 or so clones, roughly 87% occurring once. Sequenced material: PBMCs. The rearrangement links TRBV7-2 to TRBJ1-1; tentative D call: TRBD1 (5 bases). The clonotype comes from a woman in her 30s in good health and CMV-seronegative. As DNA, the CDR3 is TGTGCCAGCAGCTTAGTCGGGGGAACCCTCCGGAACGAAGCTTTCTTT. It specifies CASSLVGGTLRNEAFF.